One and the same sample provided the 11 T cell receptor beta chains below, sequenced in a study of T cell responses to AZD1222 COVID-19 vaccine. Using immunoSEQ multiplex PCR, the repertoire was profiled, and TCRdb retains in-frame clones only, with some absent. The sample carries 110,000 to 150,000 clones, 70% to 90% recorded once. The starting material was peripheral blood, obtained on day 0 of AZD1222 vaccination. The receptors were gathered from an adult in good health.

The gene calls are TRBV6-5 and TRBJ1-1; possibly TRBD1 for D (5 bases). Germline values: CDR1 MNHEY, CDR2 SVGAGI. V shed 7 bases and J shed 1 base, with 13 bases lying between them. The CDR3 has 14 residues. CDR3 loop: CASIRAGGNTEAFF. DNA of the CDR3: TGTGCCAGCATCAGGGCCGGGGGGAACACTGAAGCTTTCTTT.

This chain's CDR3 is CASRAPGTAYEQYF. For the CDR3, the DNA is TGTGCCAGCAGAGCCCCCGGGACAGCCTACGAGCAGTACTTC. This sequence joins TRBV28 and TRBJ2-7, with 7 nucleotides matching TRBD1. CDR3 length: 14 residues. Germline trimming cut 6 bases from V and 2 bases from J; bases unmatched to any gene: 7. Germline loops: CDR1 MDHEN, CDR2 SYDVKM.

This clone was counted a few times. The chain couples TRBV30 to TRBJ2-4; D tentatively reads TRBD1 or TRBD2 (5 bases each). The germline V and J ends were trimmed by 2 bases and 7 bases, with 12 bases remaining between them. The germline CDR1 and CDR2 sequences are GTSNPN and SVGIG (reference sequence). This CDR3 region has 13 residues. CDR3 sequence reads: CAWSKGEINIQYF. CDR3 nucleotides: TGTGCCTGGAGTAAAGGGGAGATCAACATTCAGTACTTC.

Points on this clone: Other DNA sequences within the sample encode an identical CDR3. The rearrangement links TRBV12-3 or TRBV12-4 to TRBJ1-2, with D perhaps matching TRBD1 (5 bases). The CDR3 spans 12 residues. V was cut by 1 base and J by 8 bases, with 8 bases left in between. The CDR3 here is CASSLGTTGYTF. In nucleotides, the CDR3 is TGTGCCAGCAGTTTAGGGACAACGGGCTACACCTTC.

V usage is TRBV28 and J usage is TRBJ1-2; 8 bases fit TRBD1. Losses at the gene ends were 0 bases for V and 9 bases for J; bases not matched to a gene: 6. Per the germline V gene, CDR1 is MDHEN and CDR2 is SYDVKM. This CDR3 spans 14 amino acids. The CDR3 reads CASSLWSGGASYTF. The DNA for the CDR3 is TGTGCCAGCAGTTTATGGTCAGGGGGCGCGAGCTACACCTTC.

The J gene is TRBJ2-3, the V gene TRBV5-1; D may be TRBD1 (6 bases). The CDR3 is 16 residues long. V lost 3 bases, J lost 0 bases, and 14 bases lay in between. Per the germline V gene, CDR1 is SGHRS and CDR2 is YFSETQ. The CDR3 coding sequence is TGCGCCAGCAGCTATTGGACAGATAAAAGCACAGATACGCAGTATTTT. Translating it yields CASSYWTDKSTDTQYF.

This chain joins TRBV6-5 and TRBJ2-7; D is unclear. The CDR3 runs to 13 residues. V was clipped by 2 bases and J by 1 base, with 6 bases between them. Germline-derived CDR1 and CDR2 are MNHEY and SVGAGI. CDR3 loop: CASSYRASYEQYF. The CDR3 bases are TGTGCCAGCAGTTACAGAGCATCCTACGAGCAGTACTTC.

This clone came up a few times. V usage is TRBV5-6 and J usage is TRBJ2-3, with TRBD1 matching 7 bases. This CDR3 comprises 13 residues. Germline CDR1 is SGHDT and CDR2 is YYEEEE. J gave up 4 bases and V 3 bases, and 2 bases lay outside the gene matches. The CDR3 is CASSSGTADTQYF. In DNA form, the CDR3 reads TGTGCCAGCAGCTCCGGGACAGCAGATACGCAGTATTTT.

This sequence joins TRBV10-3 and TRBJ1-1; maybe TRBD1 (6 bases). Germline V lookup: CDR1 ENHRY, CDR2 SYGVKD. Between the trimmed V and J ends, which lost 4 bases and 5 bases, there was a span of 20 bases. This CDR3 is 16 amino acids long. CDR3 sequence: CAISASGQRLATEAFF. The CDR3 nucleotides are TGTGCCATCAGTGCTTCAGGACAGAGGTTGGCGACTGAAGCTTTCTTT.

The chain couples TRBV7-8 to TRBJ2-7, with TRBD2 matching 12 bases. Germline V lookup: CDR1 SGHVS, CDR2 FQNEAQ. CDR3 size: 15 residues. V lost 3 bases and J lost 2; bases outside the gene matches: 2. CDR3 sequence (DNA): TGTGCCAGCAGCTTGACTAGCGGGAGTGCCTACGAGCAGTACTTC. Protein sequence: CASSLTSGSAYEQYF.

The chain recombines TRBV3-1 (or the pseudogene TRBV3-2) with TRBJ2-1, with TRBD2 matching 12 bases. Germline lookup yields CDR1 LGHDT and CDR2 YNNKEL (reference sequence). This CDR3 is built from 15 residues. The trim removed 4 bases at V and 8 bases at J, leaving 6 bases unmatched. CDR3 sequence: CASSRTSGVVHEQFF. The CDR3 DNA reads TGTGCCAGCAGCCGGACTAGCGGGGTGGTGCATGAGCAGTTCTTC.